The entry below describes one T cell receptor beta chain. What it recognizes is unknown. The data stem from a study of cytomegalovirus exposure and HLA in healthy donors. Study-wide points: It was about 180 TCR beta chains that were listed as cytomegalovirus-associated. When a later analysis was performed, an Asian-associated ancestry cluster reportedly had fewer N-insertions than the roughly 640-donor mean.

For this donor, CMV serostatus was not recorded. Germline lookup yields CDR1 MNHEY and CDR2 SMNVEV (reference sequence). CDR3 size: 16 residues. The V gene end was trimmed by 4 bases and the J gene end by 3 bases; junction bases not matched to a gene: 10. A multiplex PCR was run with 60 Vbeta primers and 13 Jbeta primers. Method: immunoSEQ multiplex PCR; TCRdb's copy keeps in-frame clones and lacks some. The table has 150,000 to 200,000 clones, more than 60% seen once. The origin of this receptor is a human donor in good health. Sequencing was performed on PBMCs. The rearrangement uses TRBV27 and TRBJ2-5, with 8 bases identical to TRBD2. The CDR3 DNA reads TGTGCCAGCAGTTCACGCCGGGTAGCGGGAAAAGAGACCCAGTACTTC. The encoded protein is CASSSRRVAGKETQYF.